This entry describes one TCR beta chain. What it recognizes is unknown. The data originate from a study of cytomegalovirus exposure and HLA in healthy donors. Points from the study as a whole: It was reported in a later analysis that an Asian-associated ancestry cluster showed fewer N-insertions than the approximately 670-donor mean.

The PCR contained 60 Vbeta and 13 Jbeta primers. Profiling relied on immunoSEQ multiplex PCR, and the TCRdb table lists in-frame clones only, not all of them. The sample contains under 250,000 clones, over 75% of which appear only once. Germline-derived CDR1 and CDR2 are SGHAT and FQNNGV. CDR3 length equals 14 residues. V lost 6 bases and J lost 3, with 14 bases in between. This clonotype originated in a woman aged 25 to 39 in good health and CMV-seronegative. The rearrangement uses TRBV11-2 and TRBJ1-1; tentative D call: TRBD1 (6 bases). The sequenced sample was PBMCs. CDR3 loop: CASRFDRTYTEAFF. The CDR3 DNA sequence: TGTGCCAGCAGATTCGACAGGACGTACACTGAAGCTTTCTTT.